This entry lists 27 T cell receptor beta chains sequenced from one sample in a study of T-cell reconstitution after alpha-beta-depleted transplantation in children. Findings and caveats of the study: Several hundred expanded graft clones reportedly gave rise to the alpha-beta T cells present about two months after transplant.

TCRbeta library preparation incorporated unique molecular identifiers. TCRdb used MiXCR to reprocess the PCR reads, holding one entry per CDR3 protein. The sample has over 25,000 distinct CDR3 sequences, about 6% seen once. Antigens for these TCRs are unknown. The sample in question was peripheral blood, obtained 60 days after TCRalphabeta/CD19-depleted stem cell transplant. All receptors come from a child younger than two who had a stem cell transplant for acute myeloid leukemia, so the T cells may come from the graft donor.

This clonotype was observed many times. The V and J genes are TRBV2 and TRBJ1-2; the D is unclear. Trimming cost V 6 bases and J 6 bases, with 5 bases left between them. Germline-derived CDR1 and CDR2 are SNHLY and FYNNEI. This CDR3 region has 10 residues. CDR3 loop: CASRGHGYTF. The DNA for the CDR3 is TGTGCCAGCAGGGGTCATGGCTACACCTTC.

This clonotype was seen repeatedly, ten times or more. The gene calls are TRBV4-3 and TRBJ2-3, with TRBD1 matching over 7 bases. Unmatched junction bases numbered 6, after V lost 0 bases and J lost 6 bases. The CDR3 consists of 15 residues. The germline V gene encodes CDR1 LGHNA and CDR2 YSLEER. The CDR3 DNA is TGCGCCAGCAGCCAAGACAACAGGGGATGGGATACGCAGTATTTT. Its translation: CASSQDNRGWDTQYF.

This clonotype appeared many times. The V call is TRBV7-6, the J call TRBJ2-7; TRBD2 agrees at 11 bases. J was trimmed by 0 bases and V by 2 bases; bases with no gene match: 6. The CDR3 is made up of 17 amino acids. From germline, CDR1 is SGHVS and CDR2 FNYEAQ. Written as DNA, the CDR3 is TGTGCCAGCAGCTTAAAGGGGACTAGCGGAATCTCCTACGAGCAGTACTTC. Encoded protein: CASSLKGTSGISYEQYF.

This clonotype occurred many times. The J gene is TRBJ1-4, the V gene TRBV28; D perhaps matches TRBD1 (5 bases). The germline V gene encodes CDR1 MDHEN and CDR2 SYDVKM. The CDR3 covers 17 residues. V lost 2 bases and J lost 3, with 16 bases in between. The CDR3 loop is CASSLEGWIGPNEKLFF. DNA of the CDR3: TGTGCCAGCAGTTTAGAGGGGTGGATTGGTCCTAATGAAAAACTGTTTTTT.

This clonotype showed up many times. The rearrangement uses TRBV27 and TRBJ2-7, with 8 bases fitting TRBD1. V gave up 0 bases and J gave up 2 bases; unmatched junction bases: 3. Germline CDR1 reads MNHEY; CDR2 reads SMNVEV (reference sequence). The CDR3 length is 15 residues. CDR3 residues: CASSLSGQGAYEQYF. Here the CDR3 DNA reads TGTGCCAGCAGTTTATCTGGACAGGGAGCCTACGAGCAGTACTTC.

This clonotype has ten or more counts. V gene TRBV7-9 combines with J gene TRBJ2-7, with 9 bases identical to TRBD1. This CDR3 is 14 amino acids long. Germline assignment: CDR1 SEHNR and CDR2 FQNEAQ (reference sequence). V shed 4 bases and J 2 bases; nucleotides not matched to a gene: 3. This CDR3 reads CASSSTGGPYEQYF. The DNA for the CDR3 is TGTGCCAGCAGCTCGACAGGGGGACCCTACGAGCAGTACTTC.

This clonotype is deemed large. J is TRBJ2-3 and V is TRBV7-9; no definite D call. This CDR3 has 14 amino acids. Germline CDR1 is SEHNR and CDR2 is FQNEAQ (reference sequence). V lost 3 bases to trimming and J lost 2 bases, with 9 bases between them. DNA of the CDR3: TGTGCCAGCAGCTTGGCAGATACCACAGATACGCAGTATTTT. This encodes CASSLADTTDTQYF.

J is TRBJ2-7 and V is TRBV5-5; D gene uncertain. V dropped 4 bases and J dropped 7 bases, with 18 bases sitting between them. Germline-derived CDR1 and CDR2 are SGHKS and YYEKEE (reference sequence). The CDR3 contains 14 residues. CDR3 loop: CASSPGLGSWEQYF. In DNA form, the CDR3 reads TGTGCCAGCAGCCCCGGGCTGGGTTCCTGGGAGCAGTACTTC.

This clonotype was seen only a few times. This chain joins TRBV6-5 and TRBJ2-5; either TRBD1 or TRBD2 may fit D (5 bases each). The germline V and J ends were trimmed by 8 bases and 8 bases, with 12 bases remaining between them. The CDR3 covers 11 residues. The germline gives CDR1 MNHEY, CDR2 SVGAGI. The CDR3 DNA reads as TGTGCCAGCTCAAACCGGGACACCCAGTACTTC. It translates to CASSNRDTQYF.

This clonotype appeared many times. The chain joins TRBV10-2 to TRBJ2-1, with D possibly matching TRBD2 (5 bases). V lost 2 bases and J lost 10, with 12 bases in between. In germline, CDR1 is WSHSY, CDR2 SAAADI. CDR3 size: 13 residues. The CDR3 DNA is TGCGCCAGCAGTGAGAGGGTCCCGGGGGAGCAGTTCTTC. Protein product: CASSERVPGEQFF.

This clonotype was counted many times. The rearrangement links TRBV27 to TRBJ2-7; 10 bases line up with TRBD2. The germline V gene has CDR1 MNHEY and CDR2 SMNVEV (reference sequence). V dropped 4 bases and J dropped 4; count of bases not matched to a gene: 22. The CDR3 runs 20 residues. CDR3 amino acids: CASSSKTNTRFSGRWYEQYF. The CDR3 nucleotides read TGTGCCAGCAGTTCCAAGACTAATACGAGGTTTAGCGGGAGGTGGTACGAGCAGTACTTC.

At least ten counts were recorded for this clonotype. This chain joins TRBV28 and TRBJ2-3; 7 bases map to TRBD2. J was trimmed by 3 bases and V by 2 bases; bases with no gene match: 5. The V gene's germline CDR1 is MDHEN and CDR2 SYDVKM. This CDR3 region has 15 residues. The CDR3 loop reads CASSLIGRGTDTQYF. CDR3 bases: TGTGCCAGCAGTTTAATTGGGCGGGGGACAGATACGCAGTATTTT.

Ten or more counts support this clonotype. The chain combines TRBV11-2 with TRBJ2-3, with D possibly matching TRBD2 (7 bases). Trimming removed 5 bases from V and 5 bases from J, with 20 bases in between. The CDR3 covers 16 residues. Germline V gene lookup returns CDR1 SGHAT and CDR2 FQNNGV. CDR3 amino acids: CASSPRPGGRIDTQYF. CDR3 DNA: TGTGCCAGCAGCCCCCGCCCCGGGGGGCGTATAGATACGCAGTATTTT.

The sample holds many counts of this clonotype. The J gene is TRBJ2-5, the V gene TRBV10-3; tentative D call: TRBD1 (7 bases). CDR1 ENHRY and CDR2 SYGVKD come from the germline V gene. The CDR3 sequence is 17 residues long. Deletions cut 0 bases from V and 3 bases from J, with 17 bases between. This CDR3 reads CAISESPGGHKKETQYF. Written as DNA, the CDR3 is TGTGCCATCAGTGAGTCCCCAGGGGGGCACAAGAAAGAGACCCAGTACTTC.

This clonotype was picked up many times. The chain's CDR3 is CASSPSWDNGYTF. The CDR3 nucleotides read TGTGCCAGCAGCCCCTCGTGGGATAATGGCTACACCTTC. The V and J genes are TRBV28 and TRBJ1-2; D uncertain. The CDR3 is 13 amino acids. Germline V lookup: CDR1 MDHEN, CDR2 SYDVKM. V was trimmed by 6 bases and J by 6 bases, leaving 14 bases between them.

This clonotype was counted between two and nine times. The J gene is TRBJ2-2, the V gene TRBV7-7; 13 nucleotides align to TRBD2. This CDR3 has 18 amino acids. Germline V gene sequence: CDR1 SSHAT, CDR2 FNYEAQ (reference sequence). V was clipped by 5 bases and J by 6 bases; unmatched bases: 12. CDR3 in DNA: TGTGCCAGCAGCCCCCATCGGACTAGCGGGGGATACGCCGGGGAGCTGTTTTTT. It yields the protein CASSPHRTSGGYAGELFF.

This clonotype was picked up many times. The chain combines TRBV5-1 with TRBJ2-7, with D perhaps given as TRBD1 or TRBD2 (6 bases each). Trimming removed 1 base at V and 1 base at J, with 15 bases between. This CDR3 region has 16 residues. The V gene's germline CDR1 is SGHRS and CDR2 YFSETQ. The chain's CDR3 is CASSLWFGGASYEQYF. The CDR3, as DNA: TGCGCCAGCAGCTTGTGGTTCGGGGGCGCGTCCTACGAGCAGTACTTC.

This clonotype turned up a few times. V usage is TRBV18 and J usage is TRBJ2-1, with D unclear. V shed 3 bases and J shed 7 bases, with 7 bases lying between them. The CDR3 length is 12 residues. In germline, CDR1 is KGHSH, CDR2 LQKENI. CDR3 coding DNA: TGTGCCAGCTCACCCCCTGGGAATGAGCAGTTCTTC. It yields the protein CASSPPGNEQFF.

This clonotype was detected ten times or more. V usage is TRBV5-5 and J usage is TRBJ2-1; TRBD2 matches 10 bases. Germline CDR1 SGHKS, CDR2 YYEKEE (reference sequence). V lost 2 bases, J lost 4 bases, and 6 bases stayed unmatched. This CDR3 contains 16 residues. DNA of the CDR3: TGTGCCAGCAGCTTCCTACTAGCGGGAACATACAATGAGCAGTTCTTC. This sequence encodes CASSFLLAGTYNEQFF.

The table lists this clonotype with many counts. CDR3 sequence (DNA): TGTGCCAGCAGCTTAGATGTCTACGAGCAGTACTTC. This codes for CASSLDVYEQYF. This chain links TRBV7-8 with TRBJ2-7; D remains ambiguous. V was clipped by 1 base and J by 3 bases, with 4 bases between them. This CDR3 region has 12 residues. Germline assignment: CDR1 SGHVS and CDR2 FQNEAQ.

The rearrangement uses TRBV18 and TRBJ2-7; D is unresolved. V was cut by 0 bases and J by 6 bases, with 12 bases left in between. The CDR3 has 14 residues. Germline CDR1 and CDR2: KGHSH and LQKENI. DNA of the CDR3: TGTGCCAGCTCACCACCGGTGGCGGTGGGCGAGCAGTACTTC. Translating gives CASSPPVAVGEQYF.

This clonotype was seen at least ten times. The chain carries TRBV6-2 or TRBV6-3 and TRBJ2-7; no definite D call. The CDR3 has 12 amino acids. V gave up 5 bases and J gave up 0 bases, with 5 bases separating them. Germline CDR1 is MNHEY and CDR2 is SVGEGT. As DNA, the CDR3 is TGTGCCAGCAGTCCTATCTCCTACGAGCAGTACTTC. It specifies CASSPISYEQYF.

This clonotype is medium-sized in the sample. The genes are TRBV24-1 and TRBJ2-1, with D possibly TRBD1 on 5 matching bases. Germline CDR1 KGHDR, CDR2 SFDVKD. Trimming stripped 5 bases from V and 5 bases from J, with 9 bases between. The CDR3 is 13 amino acids. As DNA, the CDR3 is TGTGCCACCAGTGTATCAGGGAACAATGAGCAGTTCTTC. The encoded protein is CATSVSGNNEQFF.

As concerns this clonotype: One end of the junction varies from germline; a read error may be responsible. V is TRBV20-1 and J is TRBJ2-1, with D unclear. Germline V gives CDR1 DFQATT, CDR2 SNEGSKA (reference sequence). The CDR3 has 17 residues. CDR3 in DNA: TGCAGTGCTAGAGTAGCCTATTTTGGGTACTCCTGCAATGAGCAGTTCTTC. This sequence encodes CSARVAYFGYSCNEQFF.

In its sample, this clonotype was seen many times. This chain links TRBV29-1 with TRBJ1-2; 8 positions match TRBD1. Losses at the gene ends were 6 bases for V and 4 bases for J; bases not matched to a gene: 19. This CDR3 has 17 amino acids. Germline values: CDR1 SQVTM, CDR2 ANQGSEA. CDR3 DNA sequence: TGCAGCGTCTATCCTCGGACAGGGAAAAGGCCCACCTATGGCTACACCTTC. Its protein product is CSVYPRTGKRPTYGYTF.

In this sample, this clonotype turned up many times. The chain uses TRBV11-2 and TRBJ2-3; D is ambiguous. The V gene lost 4 bases and the J gene lost 6 bases, with 14 bases spanning the gap. In germline, CDR1 is SGHAT, CDR2 FQNNGV. The CDR3 contains 14 residues. Here the CDR3 DNA reads TGTGCCAGCAGCTCAACACTCAGGCGGGATACGCAGTATTTT. Encoded protein: CASSSTLRRDTQYF.

The chain is built from TRBV30 and TRBJ2-3; weak D call: TRBD1 (6 bases). This CDR3 comprises 16 residues. Germline-derived CDR1 and CDR2 are GTSNPN and SVGIG (reference sequence). V shed 0 bases and J shed 3 bases, with 16 bases lying between them. The CDR3 loop is CAWSVGHRVRTDTQYF. DNA for the CDR3: TGTGCCTGGAGTGTCGGCCACAGGGTTCGAACAGATACGCAGTATTTT.